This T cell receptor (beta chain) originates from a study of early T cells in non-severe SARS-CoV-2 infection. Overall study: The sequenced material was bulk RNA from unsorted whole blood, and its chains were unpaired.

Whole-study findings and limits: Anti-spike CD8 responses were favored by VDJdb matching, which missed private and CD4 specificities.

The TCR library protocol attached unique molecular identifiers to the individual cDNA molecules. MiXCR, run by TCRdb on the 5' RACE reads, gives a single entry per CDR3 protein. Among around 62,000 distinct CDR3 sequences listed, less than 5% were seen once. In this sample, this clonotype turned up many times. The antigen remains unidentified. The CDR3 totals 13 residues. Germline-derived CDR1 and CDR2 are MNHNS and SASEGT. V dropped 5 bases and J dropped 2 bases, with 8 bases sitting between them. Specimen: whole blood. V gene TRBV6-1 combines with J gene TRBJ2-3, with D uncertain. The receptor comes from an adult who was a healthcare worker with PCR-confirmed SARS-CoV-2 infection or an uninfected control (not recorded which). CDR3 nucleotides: TGTGCCAGCAGTTGGACGGACACAGATACGCAGTATTTT. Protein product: CASSWTDTDTQYF.